The 30 T cell receptor beta chains in this list originate from one sample, sequenced in a study of blood T cell repertoires in COVID-19. Clones were read by immunoSEQ multiplex PCR, and TCRdb kept only the in-frame ones, dropping some. The table has hundreds of thousands of clones, roughly 88% seen once; the top ten hold over 1.3%. Specimen: peripheral blood. The receptors shown here come from a woman in her twenties or thirties with active or convalescent COVID-19.

This sequence joins TRBV6-6 and TRBJ1-1; D remains ambiguous. The germline CDR1 and CDR2 sequences are MNHNY and SVGAGI (reference sequence). V was clipped by 0 bases and J by 1 base, with 12 bases between them. The CDR3 runs to 16 residues. CDR3 residues: CASSYSKFGENTEAFF. The CDR3, as DNA: TGTGCCAGCAGTTACTCGAAATTTGGAGAGAACACTGAAGCTTTCTTT.

This chain joins TRBV2 and TRBJ2-5; D is unclear. Deletions cut 6 bases from V and 4 bases from J, with 18 bases between. Looked up from germline, CDR1 is SNHLY and CDR2 is FYNNEI. The CDR3 contains 15 residues. The chain's CDR3 is CASRARLPERETQYF. The CDR3 DNA sequence: TGTGCCAGCAGGGCCAGGCTCCCCGAGAGAGAGACCCAGTACTTC.

The chain employs TRBV10-3 and TRBJ1-2; TRBD1 aligns across 8 bases. The CDR3 is made up of 14 amino acids. V shed 6 bases, J shed 2 bases, and the junction held 5 bases outside the gene matches. Germline CDR1 ENHRY, CDR2 SYGVKD. The CDR3 DNA is TGTGCCATCAGACCGGGACAGGAGAACTATGGCTACACCTTC. Amino acid sequence: CAIRPGQENYGYTF.

This chain joins TRBV4-2 and TRBJ2-3; the D gene is possibly TRBD2 (6 bases). Deletions cut 1 base from V and 1 base from J, with 15 bases between. CDR1 and CDR2 from the germline V gene are LGHNA and YNFKEQ. The CDR3 contains 17 residues. This CDR3 reads CASSQVEASARTDTQYF. Here the CDR3 DNA reads TGTGCCAGCAGCCAAGTGGAGGCTAGCGCCCGCACAGATACGCAGTATTTT.

The chain uses TRBV7-9 and TRBJ1-2; no reliable D call. This CDR3 spans 14 amino acids. Trimming removed 1 base from V and 2 bases from J, with 8 bases in between. Germline-derived CDR1 and CDR2 are SEHNR and FQNEAQ (reference sequence). The CDR3 protein is CASSLEPGNYGYTF. The CDR3, as DNA: TGTGCCAGCAGCTTAGAACCGGGAAACTATGGCTACACCTTC.

This clone was counted only a few times. The V call is TRBV11-2, the J call TRBJ1-3, with D unclear. The CDR3 extends over 14 amino acids. The germline gives CDR1 SGHAT, CDR2 FQNNGV. Trimming removed 3 bases from V and 0 bases from J, with 6 bases in between. The CDR3 nucleotides read TGTGCCAGCAGCTTCGCCAGCTCTGGAAACACCATATATTTT. Its translation: CASSFASSGNTIYF.

The chain is built from TRBV27 and TRBJ2-6, with D possibly TRBD1 on 6 matching bases. Between the trimmed V and J ends, which lost 6 bases and 1 base, there was a span of 13 bases. Germline-derived CDR1 and CDR2 are MNHEY and SMNVEV (reference sequence). The CDR3 sequence is 16 residues long. The CDR3 DNA sequence: TGTGCCAGCAGCCCGAACAGGGCGTCTGGGGCCAACGTCCTGACTTTC. It yields the protein CASSPNRASGANVLTF.

The V call is TRBV7-2, the J call TRBJ2-1; 8 bases line up with TRBD2. This CDR3 has 13 amino acids. The V and J ends lost 1 base and 10 bases, in that order; junction bases with no gene match: 3. Germline CDR1 reads SGHTA; CDR2 reads FQGNSA. The CDR3 sequence is CASSLGTGGEQFF. The CDR3 nucleotides read TGTGCCAGCAGCTTAGGTACGGGAGGGGAGCAGTTCTTC.

The J gene is TRBJ2-5, the V gene TRBV5-1; 10 bases are a match to TRBD2. J lost 1 base, V lost 2 bases, and 11 bases had no gene match. This CDR3 spans 18 amino acids. From germline, CDR1 is SGHRS and CDR2 YFSETQ. In DNA form, the CDR3 reads TGCGCCAGCAGCTTTCCTAGCGGGAGCTGGGGAAGCCAAGAGACCCAGTACTTC. Protein sequence: CASSFPSGSWGSQETQYF.

The chain couples TRBV3-1 (or the pseudogene TRBV3-2) to TRBJ2-5; the D gene is possibly TRBD2 (5 bases). V lost 0 bases to trimming and J lost 0 bases, with 11 bases between them. Germline V CDR1 and CDR2: LGHDT, YNNKEL (reference sequence). The CDR3 is made up of 16 amino acids. This CDR3 reads CASSQEGAVYQETQYF. DNA for the CDR3: TGTGCCAGCAGCCAAGAAGGAGCGGTGTACCAAGAGACCCAGTACTTC.

This clone showed up just once. The chain carries TRBV5-1 and TRBJ1-2; D not resolved. Germline assignment: CDR1 SGHRS and CDR2 YFSETQ. V was trimmed by 4 bases and J by 0 bases, leaving 4 bases between them. This CDR3 is built from 12 residues. CDR3 sequence reads: CASSQSNYGYTF. DNA of the CDR3: TGCGCCAGCAGCCAGTCTAACTATGGCTACACCTTC.

Only one count was recorded for this clone. This sequence joins TRBV2 and TRBJ1-2; tentative D call: TRBD1 (6 bases). V was trimmed by 6 bases and J by 8 bases, leaving 19 bases between them. Germline-derived CDR1 and CDR2 are SNHLY and FYNNEI. There are 14 residues in the CDR3. Here the CDR3 reads CASRGDNDPWGYTF. The CDR3 region has the DNA TGTGCCAGCAGGGGGGACAATGACCCATGGGGCTACACCTTC. The full variable domain, rest sourced from reference TRBV2 and TRBJ1-2, is EPEVTQTPSHQVTQMGQEVILRCVPISNHLYFYWYRQILGQKVEFLVSFYNNEISEKSEIFDDQFSVERPDGSNFTLKIRSTKLEDSAMYFCASRGDNDPWGYTFGSGTRLTVV.

The CDR3 DNA follows: TGCGCCAGCTCTCCCACCCCTACGGATACGCAGTATTTT. This translates into CASSPTPTDTQYF. The chain links TRBV5-1 to TRBJ2-3; D is unresolved. The CDR3 has 13 residues. The V gene's germline CDR1 is SGHRS and CDR2 YFSETQ. Trimming removed 7 bases from V and 6 bases from J, with 15 bases in between. Drawing the rest from reference TRBV5-1 and TRBJ2-3, the complete variable domain is KAGVTQTPRYLIKTRGQQVTLSCSPISGHRSVSWYQQTPGQGLQFLFEYFSETQRNKGNFPGRFSGRQFSNSRSEMNVSTLELGDSALYLCASSPTPTDTQYFGPGTRLTVL.

The chain combines TRBV27 with TRBJ2-6, with D hard to call. The germline CDR1 and CDR2 sequences are MNHEY and SMNVEV (reference sequence). The CDR3 is 14 amino acids. V gave up 4 bases and J gave up 2 bases, with 6 bases separating them. CDR3 nucleotide sequence: TGTGCCAGCAGTTATCAGGCTGGGGCCAACGTCCTGACTTTC. This sequence encodes CASSYQAGANVLTF.

Only a few counts were recorded for this clone. This CDR3 reads CASSYRVQETQYF. In DNA, the CDR3 is TGTGCCAGCAGCTACAGGGTACAAGAGACCCAGTACTTC. The chain uses TRBV7-2 and TRBJ2-5; D is perhaps TRBD1 (6 bases). V dropped 4 bases and J dropped 2 bases, with 8 bases sitting between them. The germline gives CDR1 SGHTA, CDR2 FQGNSA. CDR3 length: 13 residues.

The chain carries TRBV24-1 and TRBJ2-7; 7 bases line up with TRBD2. Germline CDR1 and CDR2: KGHDR and SFDVKD. The trim removed 5 bases at V and 1 base at J, leaving 10 bases unmatched. This CDR3 contains 16 residues. As DNA, the CDR3 is TGTGCCACCAGTGGGGGGGGGATGGTCCGGTCCTACGAGCAGTACTTC. Protein product: CATSGGGMVRSYEQYF.

V is TRBV27 and J is TRBJ1-2; D possibly corresponds to TRBD1 (6 bases). V lost 5 bases, J lost 2 bases, and 12 bases lay in between. CDR1 MNHEY and CDR2 SMNVEV come from the germline V gene (reference sequence). The length of the CDR3 is 14 residues. The DNA for the CDR3 is TGTGCCAGCAGTACCAACAGGGTCAACTATGGCTACACCTTC. This gives the protein CASSTNRVNYGYTF.

V usage is TRBV5-6 and J usage is TRBJ1-1; tentative D call: TRBD1 (6 bases). Looked up from germline, CDR1 is SGHDT and CDR2 is YYEEEE. V lost 2 bases and J lost 6, with 11 bases in between. The CDR3 is 13 residues long. CDR3 sequence reads: CASSFGGASEAFF. CDR3 DNA: TGTGCCAGCAGCTTCGGGGGGGCCTCTGAAGCTTTCTTT.

The rearrangement uses TRBV7-9 and TRBJ1-6, with D possibly being TRBD1 (6 bases). Trimming cost V 2 bases and J 10 bases, with 15 bases left between them. This CDR3 is built from 15 residues. Germline loops: CDR1 SEHNR, CDR2 FQNEAQ (reference sequence). As DNA, the CDR3 is TGTGCCAGCAGCTTAACGGACAGCCCGACATCACCCCTCCACTTT. This sequence encodes CASSLTDSPTSPLHF.

The gene calls are TRBV6-5 and TRBJ2-2; a possible D gene is TRBD2 (5 bases). Trimming stripped 2 bases from V and 2 bases from J, with 9 bases between. The CDR3 is 15 amino acids. Germline loops: CDR1 MNHEY, CDR2 SVGAGI. The CDR3 here is CASSYDGVNTGELFF. CDR3 nucleotides: TGTGCCAGCAGTTACGACGGGGTTAACACCGGGGAGCTGTTTTTT.

This clone was recorded only once. This chain connects TRBV21-1 to TRBJ1-4. TRBV21-1 is reported as a pseudogene. The CDR3 contains 13 residues. CDR3 nucleotide sequence: TGTGCCAGCAGCGAGGGCGCGAACGAAAAACTGTTTTTT. Translated: CASSEGANEKLFF.

This chain links TRBV7-9 with TRBJ2-2, with unresolved D. The CDR3 loop spans 16 amino acids. The V gene's germline CDR1 is SEHNR and CDR2 FQNEAQ (reference sequence). Trimming took off 5 bases at V and 0 bases at J, with 13 bases between the two ends. Written as DNA, the CDR3 is TGTGCCAGCAGCCCGCACGGAGCAACGAACACCGGGGAGCTGTTTTTT. It yields the protein CASSPHGATNTGELFF.

The chain carries TRBV15 and TRBJ2-3; 7 nucleotides agree with TRBD2. Germline V gene lookup returns CDR1 LNHNV and CDR2 YYDKDF (reference sequence). The CDR3 loop spans 14 amino acids. With V trimmed by 0 bases and J by 7 bases, 4 bases remained unmatched. The CDR3 here is CATSRDLGGNTQYF. For the CDR3, the DNA is TGTGCCACCAGCAGAGATTTGGGGGGGAATACGCAGTATTTT.

The chain links TRBV6-5 to TRBJ1-1; D is undetermined. Germline loops: CDR1 MNHEY, CDR2 SVGAGI. The CDR3 length is 13 residues. Deletions cut 2 bases from V and 5 bases from J, with 9 bases between. CDR3 protein: CASSYAGWTEAFF. The CDR3 coding sequence is TGTGCCAGCAGTTACGCGGGTTGGACTGAAGCTTTCTTT.

The CDR3 region is CASSHGTSGEYEQYF. CDR3 in DNA: TGTGCCAGCAGCCACGGGACTAGCGGAGAATACGAGCAGTACTTC. The chain uses TRBV7-9 and TRBJ2-7; 11 nucleotides align to TRBD2. The length of the CDR3 is 15 residues. Germline values: CDR1 SEHNR, CDR2 FQNEAQ (reference sequence). Germline trimming cut 5 bases from V and 4 bases from J; bases unmatched to any gene: 7.

The chain combines TRBV5-5 with TRBJ2-4; TRBD1 aligns across 8 bases. This CDR3 region has 14 residues. Germline values: CDR1 SGHKS, CDR2 YYEKEE (reference sequence). Trimming at V came to 3 bases and at J to 9 bases, leaving 8 bases not matched to a gene. This chain's CDR3 is CASSSPDRDSIQYF. CDR3 DNA: TGTGCCAGCAGCTCCCCGGACAGGGATAGCATTCAGTACTTC.

The J gene is TRBJ1-6, the V gene TRBV10-2, with 8 bases lining up with TRBD1. CDR3 length: 17 residues. The germline V gene encodes CDR1 WSHSY and CDR2 SAAADI. V dropped 7 bases and J dropped 3; count of bases not matched to a gene: 11. The CDR3 DNA reads TGCGCCAGCATAGGCAAGACAGGGGCGAACTATAATTCACCCCTCCACTTT. Protein sequence: CASIGKTGANYNSPLHF.

This chain links TRBV5-1 with TRBJ2-5; TRBD2 matches 8 bases. Germline trimming cut 4 bases from V and 4 bases from J; bases unmatched to any gene: 18. The CDR3 runs 18 residues. CDR1 and CDR2 (germline): SGHRS, YFSETQ. CDR3: CASSQLPTLAGRGETQYF. As DNA, the CDR3 is TGCGCCAGCAGCCAGCTACCCACATTAGCGGGAAGAGGAGAGACCCAGTACTTC.

The chain recombines TRBV4-1 with TRBJ2-1; 8 nucleotides align to TRBD2. The V gene's germline CDR1 is MGHRA and CDR2 YSYEKL. The CDR3 covers 16 residues. V gave up 2 bases and J gave up 6 bases; unmatched junction bases: 9. Here the CDR3 DNA reads TGCGCCAGCAGCCAAACCGGGGGGGACGTTTTCAATGAGCAGTTCTTC. It is translated as CASSQTGGDVFNEQFF.

V gene TRBV18 combines with J gene TRBJ1-2; D not resolved. Trimming stripped 8 bases from V and 2 bases from J, with 9 bases between. The V gene's germline CDR1 is KGHSH and CDR2 LQKENI. The CDR3 runs 12 residues. CDR3 residues: CASTGENYGYTF. Here the CDR3 DNA reads TGTGCCAGCACCGGAGAGAACTATGGCTACACCTTC.